Sequencing of this TCR beta chain was carried out in a study of regulatory T cells in long-lasting Graves disease. General study points: Because few samples were included, accuracy may have been lower. There was favoring of TRBV28, TRBJ1-2 and TRBJ2-5 in persistent disease.

This clonotype was seen repeatedly, ten times or more. Its antigen is not identified. The time point: newly diagnosed GD, antithyroid drugs for less than 3 months. The TCR library was made from RNA that had been extracted from PBMCs in TRIzol. Libraries of TCR beta came from iRepertoire HTBI primers plus Arm-PCR of CDR3 regions. In the study's own analysis: Identified segments across samples numbered more than 55 TRBV and around 13 TRBJ. TCRdb re-derived calls from the multiplex PCR reads in MiXCR, one entry per CDR3 protein. The V and J calls reflect TCRdb's pipeline rather than the authors' work. The top ten hold roughly a tenth of the sample, which has roughly 500,000 distinct CDR3 sequences, roughly 14% seen once. The germline gives CDR1 DFQATT, CDR2 SNEGSKA (reference sequence). CDR3 length: 18 amino acids. J gave up 8 bases and V 0 bases, and 18 bases lay outside the gene matches. The same data also contributed to another study, on T cells in Graves' hyperthyroidism and ophthalmopathy. This second study notes: Among thyroid clonotypes expanded above 0.001, most also appeared in blood.

The V gene is TRBV20-1, the J gene TRBJ1-4; 7 positions agree with TRBD1. The sequence derives from a man aged 25 to 40 with Graves disease. Specimen: peripheral blood mononuclear cells (PBMCs), collected at new diagnosis, from a patient treated with antithyroid drugs. The CDR3 reads CSARDKPRTGDHGEKLFF. CDR3 nucleotide sequence: TGCAGTGCTAGAGATAAACCCCGGACAGGTGACCATGGGGAAAAACTGTTTTTT.